This record covers a single T cell receptor (beta chain). Its antigen is as yet unknown. The sample belongs to a study of CD8 T cells in ankylosing spondylitis. Notes on the study in general: According to the report, clones linked to the disease were significantly enriched in matched synovial fluid samples taken from ankylosing spondylitis patients. Past studies reported some motif variants in reactive arthritis synovial fluid and blood.

A single record per CDR3 protein comes from TCRdb applying MiXCR to the 5' RACE reads. This sample has about 160,000 distinct CDR3 sequences; 9.5% to 10% occur once, and the top ten carry around 15%. Looked up from germline, CDR1 is MNHNS and CDR2 is SASEGT. V was clipped by 6 bases and J by 5 bases; unmatched bases: 8. The CDR3 contains 15 residues. The sequence came from a female donor with ankylosing spondylitis or in good health (not recorded which). The chain uses TRBV6-1 and TRBJ2-1; TRBD2 agrees at 9 bases. Source material: blood, either unsorted or a sorted T cell fraction (not recorded which). CDR3 in amino acids: CASRRRTSAHNEQFF. CDR3 DNA sequence: TGTGCCAGCAGGCGCCGGACTAGCGCGCACAATGAGCAGTTCTTC.